This T cell receptor beta chain emerged from a study of shared clonotypes between healthy human individuals. Broader study findings: All-four-donor shared clonotypes had higher generation probabilities than non-shared clonotypes did. Across a handful of donors, naive CD4 shared 5% to 6.5%, naive CD8 under 4%, memory CD4 roughly 2.3%, memory CD8 about 0.4%.

Tens of thousands of T cell genomes (approximately 0.2 ug DNA) went into each sorted-subset replicate. Repertoires were generated with immunoSEQ multiplex PCR, while TCRdb's copy carries only in-frame clones and drops some. Here the sample spans some 660,000 clones, roughly 72% being singletons. As regards this clone: No antigen is known for it.

Germline V CDR1 and CDR2: MGHRA, YSYEKL. This CDR3 spans 15 amino acids. Trimming stripped 1 base from V and 6 bases from J, with 16 bases between. The TCR originated in a woman aged 25-40 years in good health. The chain combines TRBV4-1 with TRBJ2-7; D possibly matches TRBD1 or TRBD2 (5 bases each). Sequencing was carried out using memory CD4+ T cells sorted from blood. The sample's subset: CD45RA-negative fraction. The CDR3 spells CASSQALGTLGEQYF. The CDR3 DNA sequence: TGCGCCAGCAGCCAAGCCCTAGGGACCCTTGGCGAGCAGTACTTC.